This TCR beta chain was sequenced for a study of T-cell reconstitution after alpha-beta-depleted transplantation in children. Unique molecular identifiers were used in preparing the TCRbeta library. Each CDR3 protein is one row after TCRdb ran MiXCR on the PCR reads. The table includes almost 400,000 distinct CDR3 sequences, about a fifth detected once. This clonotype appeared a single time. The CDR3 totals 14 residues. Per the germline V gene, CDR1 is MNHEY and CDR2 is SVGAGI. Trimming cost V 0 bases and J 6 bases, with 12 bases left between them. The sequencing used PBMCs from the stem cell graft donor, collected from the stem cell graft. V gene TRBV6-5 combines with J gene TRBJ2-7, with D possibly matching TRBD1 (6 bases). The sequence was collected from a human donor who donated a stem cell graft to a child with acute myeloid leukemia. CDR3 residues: CASSYSRDIREQYF. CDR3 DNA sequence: TGTGCCAGCAGTTACTCCCGGGACATCCGCGAGCAGTACTTC.